The 32 T cell receptor beta chains below all came from one sample that was sequenced in a study of T cells after posttransplantation cyclophosphamide. Measured with immunoSEQ multiplex PCR; TCRdb has only the in-frame clones, and not every one. This sample carries about 6,700 clones, none of them present only once. Treatment was busulfan-fludarabine conditioning, a marrow graft, and cyclophosphamide on days +3 and +4. The source material was PBMCs, sampled after an allogeneic stem cell transplant with post-transplant cyclophosphamide. These receptors came from a young adult male patient who received an allogeneic stem cell transplant from an unrelated donor, was CMV-positive, and had acute and chronic GVHD. The graft donor may have contributed some T cells.

This sequence joins TRBV5-6 and TRBJ2-5, with TRBD1 matching over 8 bases. The DNA end is a closer match to TRBJ2-7, so the J assignment may be wrong. There are 14 residues in the CDR3. Germline loops: CDR1 SGHDT, CDR2 YYEEEE. The CDR3 region is CASSFGTGHYEQYF. CDR3 coding DNA: TGTGCCAGCAGCTTCGGGACAGGCCACTACGAGCAGTACTTC.

This clone was counted at least ten times. The rearrangement links TRBV27 to TRBJ2-5; TRBD2 is a possible D gene (6 bases). Trimming stripped 5 bases from V and 0 bases from J, with 25 bases between. The CDR3 runs to 19 residues. Germline V gene data show CDR1 as MNHEY and CDR2 as SMNVEV (reference sequence). CDR3 in DNA: TGTGCCAGCAGTCTAGAGGGACCCAAATTCGGAGGGTACCAAGAGACCCAGTACTTC. Amino acids: CASSLEGPKFGGYQETQYF.

In this sample, this clone turned up many times. In DNA, the CDR3 is TGTGCCAGCAGCTTCGGGGGTATGAGGCATGGCTACACCTTC. It translates to CASSFGGMRHGYTF. V gene TRBV5-4 combines with J gene TRBJ1-2; a possible D gene is TRBD1 (5 bases). This CDR3 has 14 amino acids. Germline CDR1 and CDR2: SGHNT and YYREEE (reference sequence). The V and J ends lost 2 bases and 6 bases respectively, with 14 bases between them.

This clone occurred many times. This chain links TRBV5-1 with TRBJ2-7; the match to TRBD1 covers 10 bases. J lost 5 bases, V lost 0 bases, and 5 bases had no gene match. Germline values: CDR1 SGHRS, CDR2 YFSETQ. The CDR3 contains 15 residues. The CDR3 here is CASSLAGQGIHEQYF. The CDR3 DNA is TGCGCCAGCAGCTTGGCGGGACAGGGGATCCACGAGCAGTACTTC.

At least ten counts were recorded for this clone. The junction differs from germline at one of its ends, possibly a read error. The rearrangement joins TRBV7-7 to TRBJ2-5, with 10 bases matching TRBD1. The CDR3 is 15 residues long. Germline lookup yields CDR1 SSHAT and CDR2 FNYEAQ (reference sequence). The CDR3 protein is CASSLGGQGGETQYF. The CDR3 DNA follows: TGTGCTAGCAGCTTAGGCGGACAGGGGGGGGAGACCCAGTACTTC.

This clone was seen at least ten times. This chain uses TRBV4-1 with TRBJ1-5; tentatively, D is TRBD1 (5 bases). The CDR3 totals 14 residues. Germline lookup yields CDR1 MGHRA and CDR2 YSYEKL. Trimming cost V 1 base and J 11 bases, with 15 bases left between them. The CDR3 is CASSQASTGVAQHF. In DNA form, the CDR3 reads TGCGCCAGCAGCCAAGCGAGTACGGGGGTAGCCCAGCATTTT.

This clone was counted ten times or more. V gene TRBV6-6 combines with J gene TRBJ1-5; no reliable D call. CDR3 length equals 12 residues. V lost 5 bases and J lost 6, with 8 bases in between. Germline CDR1 and CDR2: MNHNY and SVGAGI (reference sequence). This CDR3 reads CASSEYGQPQHF. CDR3 DNA sequence: TGTGCCAGCAGTGAGTACGGTCAGCCCCAGCATTTT.

This clone was detected only a few times. The chain couples TRBV19 to TRBJ2-5; 15 positions agree with TRBD2. The J call may be mistaken, given a closer DNA end match to TRBJ2-7. The CDR3 contains 18 residues. Germline CDR1 LNHDA, CDR2 SQIVND (reference sequence). CDR3 loop: CASSIGTSGRASSYEQYF. The CDR3 DNA reads as TGTGCCAGTAGTATAGGGACTAGCGGGAGGGCCAGCTCCTACGAGCAGTACTTC.

This clone was detected ten times or more. The chain has TRBV4-3 and TRBJ1-1; D is ambiguous. CDR3 length equals 15 residues. Deletions cut 0 bases from V and 3 bases from J, with 11 bases between. Germline CDR1 LGHNA, CDR2 YSLEER. The CDR3 here is CASSQDAGGDTEAFF. CDR3 bases: TGCGCCAGCAGCCAAGATGCGGGCGGGGACACTGAAGCTTTCTTT.

This clone has at least ten counts. V and J are TRBV29-1 and TRBJ2-7, with D perhaps matching TRBD2 (6 bases). The V end lost 6 bases, the J end lost 7 bases, and 16 bases lay between the germline ends. CDR1 and CDR2 (germline): SQVTM, ANQGSEA. The CDR3 is made up of 12 amino acids. The CDR3 protein is CSVGYSGREQYF. CDR3 coding DNA: TGCAGCGTGGGCTACTCCGGGAGAGAGCAGTACTTC.

The CDR3 DNA follows: TGTGCCAGCAGTTTAAATTGGGCGAGTGAGCAGTTCTTC. Its translation: CASSLNWASEQFF. V is TRBV27 and J is TRBJ2-1; D uncertain. The V end lost 2 bases, the J end lost 9 bases, and 11 bases lay between the germline ends. The V gene's germline CDR1 is MNHEY and CDR2 SMNVEV (reference sequence). This CDR3 has 13 amino acids.

Within the sample, this clone is medium-sized. The chain combines TRBV4-1 with TRBJ1-4, with 7 bases that match TRBD1. Per germline, CDR1 MGHRA and CDR2 YSYEKL. The V gene end was trimmed by 4 bases and the J gene end by 4 bases; junction bases not matched to a gene: 6. The CDR3 consists of 15 residues. The CDR3 sequence is CASSRSGTVNEKLFF. The CDR3 DNA follows: TGCGCCAGCAGCCGATCCGGGACAGTTAATGAAAAACTGTTTTTT.

This clone showed up many times. The rearrangement uses TRBV19 and TRBJ1-1, with 8 bases identical to TRBD1. Germline V gene lookup returns CDR1 LNHDA and CDR2 SQIVND (reference sequence). With V trimmed by 6 bases and J by 1 base, 4 bases remained unmatched. The CDR3 sequence is 14 residues long. CDR3 sequence reads: CASSDRGQNTEAFF. In nucleotides, the CDR3 is TGTGCCAGTAGCGACAGGGGCCAGAACACTGAAGCTTTCTTT.

In this sample, this clone turned up many times. The genes are TRBV19 and TRBJ2-3; TRBD2 might be the D (6 bases). Germline V CDR1 and CDR2: LNHDA, SQIVND (reference sequence). The V end lost 5 bases, the J end lost 2 bases, and 8 bases lay between the germline ends. The CDR3 consists of 13 residues. CDR3 sequence (DNA): TGTGCCAGTAGTGCGGGGAACACAGATACGCAGTATTTT. Translated, it gives CASSAGNTDTQYF.

This clone was observed at least ten times. J is TRBJ2-3 and V is TRBV5-1; D uncertain. There are 16 residues in the CDR3. Germline V gene data show CDR1 as SGHRS and CDR2 as YFSETQ. Trimming pared 0 bases from V and 1 base from J, leaving 12 bases between. The CDR3 loop reads CASSLATVPGTDTQYF. The CDR3, as DNA: TGCGCCAGCAGCTTGGCCACGGTACCCGGCACAGATACGCAGTATTTT.

By share, this clone counts as medium-sized. The chain employs TRBV18 and TRBJ2-7, with 12 bases lining up with TRBD2. The CDR3 sequence is 15 residues long. The germline gives CDR1 KGHSH, CDR2 LQKENI. Unmatched junction bases numbered 5, after V lost 3 bases and J lost 5 bases. The CDR3 sequence: CASSPGTSGFDEQYF. The CDR3 bases are TGTGCCAGCTCACCTGGGACTAGCGGGTTTGACGAGCAGTACTTC.

This clone was counted many times. The V call is TRBV5-4, the J call TRBJ2-2; 8 nucleotides agree with TRBD2. Germline CDR1 SGHNT, CDR2 YYREEE (reference sequence). V shed 0 bases, J shed 5 bases, and the junction held 3 bases outside the gene matches. This CDR3 spans 15 amino acids. The CDR3 reads CASSLAGRATGELFF. Here the CDR3 DNA reads TGTGCCAGCAGCTTGGCCGGGAGGGCTACCGGGGAGCTGTTTTTT. The whole variable domain, remainder taken from reference TRBV5-4 and TRBJ2-2, is ETGVTQSPTHLIKTRGQQVTLRCSSQSGHNTVSWYQQALGQGPQFIFQYYREEENGRGNFPPRFSGLQFPNYSSELNVNALELDDSALYLCASSLAGRATGELFFGEGSRLTVL.

This clone is termed medium-sized. V is TRBV11-3 and J is TRBJ2-1, with TRBD1 matching over 9 bases. The CDR3 sequence is 16 residues long. CDR1 is SGHNT and CDR2 is YENEEA in the germline V gene. J was trimmed by 3 bases and V by 5 bases; bases with no gene match: 8. The DNA of the CDR3 is TGTGCCAGCAGCCGCCAGGGACAGGGTAACTACAATGAGCAGTTCTTC. Amino acids: CASSRQGQGNYNEQFF.

This clone appeared many times. The gene calls are TRBV4-1 and TRBJ2-1; TRBD2 aligns across 8 bases. V trimming: 0 bases; J trimming: 8 bases; junction bases outside the gene matches: 6. This CDR3 contains 15 residues. From germline, CDR1 is MGHRA and CDR2 YSYEKL. CDR3 sequence (DNA): TGCGCCAGCAGCCAAGAGGGAGCGGGAGTCTATGAGCAGTTCTTC. Protein: CASSQEGAGVYEQFF.

This clone was seen repeatedly, ten times or more. V usage is TRBV2 and J usage is TRBJ2-2; 7 bases fit TRBD2. This CDR3 has 13 residues. Germline values: CDR1 SNHLY, CDR2 FYNNEI. CDR3 loop: CASREDDTGELFF. DNA of the CDR3: TGTGCGTCCCGGGAGGATGACACCGGGGAGCTGTTTTTT.

This clone was found many times. J is TRBJ1-5 and V is TRBV7-2; D remains ambiguous. Germline CDR1 SGHTA, CDR2 FQGNSA. The CDR3 has 14 residues. Deletions cut 1 base from V and 7 bases from J, with 11 bases between. The DNA of the CDR3 is TGTGCCAGCAGCTTAGAAGTAGCGGGCCAGCCCCAGCATTTT. It is translated as CASSLEVAGQPQHF.

This clone was counted ten times or more. This rearrangement joins TRBV11-2 to TRBJ1-2; 10 bases match TRBD1. The CDR3 consists of 15 residues. The germline V gene encodes CDR1 SGHAT and CDR2 FQNNGV. After removal of 5 bases from V and 2 bases from J, the junction contained 5 bases not matched to a gene. CDR3 protein: CASSGGTGANYGYTF. The CDR3 coding sequence is TGTGCCAGCAGCGGAGGGACAGGGGCCAACTATGGCTACACCTTC.

The sample holds many counts of this clone. J is TRBJ1-2 and V is TRBV19, with TRBD1 as a possible D gene (6 bases). CDR3 size: 15 residues. The germline V gene has CDR1 LNHDA and CDR2 SQIVND (reference sequence). V shed 5 bases and J shed 1 base, with 14 bases lying between them. The CDR3 DNA reads as TGTGCCAGTAGTGTCTGGACAGATGTTAACTATGGCTACACCTTC. As protein: CASSVWTDVNYGYTF.

V gene TRBV29-1 combines with J gene TRBJ2-5; D is unclear. CDR1 and CDR2 from the germline V gene are SQVTM and ANQGSEA. The CDR3 covers 14 residues. V lost 2 bases and J 5 bases, leaving 15 bases between the germline ends. CDR3 sequence: CSVERPAIPETQYF. In DNA, the CDR3 is TGCAGCGTTGAAAGGCCAGCGATCCCGGAGACCCAGTACTTC.

This clone was detected ten times or more. This sequence joins TRBV6-5 and TRBJ2-2, with a weak D call TRBD1 (5 bases). Trimming removed 2 bases from V and 3 bases from J, with 13 bases in between. CDR3 length: 16 amino acids. Germline V gene data show CDR1 as MNHEY and CDR2 as SVGAGI. Written as DNA, the CDR3 is TGTGCCAGCAGTTACCCCCCTGGGGCCGACACCGGGGAGCTGTTTTTT. This codes for CASSYPPGADTGELFF.

This clone was recorded at least ten times. The chain is built from TRBV7-2 and TRBJ1-1; 7 bases map to TRBD1. Trimming removed 4 bases from V and 7 bases from J; junction bases left unmatched: 6. The CDR3 has 13 amino acids. Germline values: CDR1 SGHTA, CDR2 FQGNSA. The CDR3, as DNA: TGTGCCAGCAGCTACGGGACAGTCAGTGAAGCTTTCTTT. Translation: CASSYGTVSEAFF. The full variable domain, rest sourced from reference TRBV7-2 and TRBJ1-1, is GAGVSQSPSNKVTEKGKDVELRCDPISGHTALYWYRQSLGQGLEFLIYFQGNSAPDKSGLPSDRFSAERTGGSVSTLTIQRTQQEDSAVYLCASSYGTVSEAFFGQGTRLTVV.

This clone came up many times. V gene TRBV12-1 combines with J gene TRBJ1-1; the table gives TRBD1 as D, unverified against the DNA. TRBV12-1 is labeled a pseudogene. The CDR3 is 14 amino acids. CDR3 amino acids: CASRPSQGSTEAFF. The CDR3 nucleotides are TGTGCCAGCAGACCTTCACAGGGATCCACTGAAGCTTTCTTT.

To note about this clone: It may be a read error: a sequence one base away is much more abundant. The sample has other DNA sequences that encode this CDR3 too. The rearrangement links TRBV7-7 to TRBJ2-5, with a possible D match to TRBD1 (6 bases). Germline CDR1 reads SSHAT; CDR2 reads FNYEAQ (reference sequence). Trimming took off 4 bases at V and 4 bases at J, with 19 bases between the two ends. The CDR3 totals 16 residues. The CDR3 nucleotides are TGTGCCAGCAGCTCCTGGCAGGGGCAGGGACGAGAGACCCAGTACTTC. As protein: CASSSWQGQGRETQYF.

This clone was counted many times. The chain recombines TRBV7-3 with TRBJ2-1; TRBD2 aligns across 7 bases. From germline, CDR1 is SGHTA and CDR2 FQGTGA. With 6 bases clipped from V and 9 bases from J, the junction kept 8 bases outside the gene matches. This CDR3 contains 13 residues. The CDR3 coding sequence is TGTGCCAGCAGTTATACTAGCGTAGGTGAGCAGTTCTTC. This sequence encodes CASSYTSVGEQFF.

This clone was seen repeatedly, ten times or more. The chain uses TRBV19 and TRBJ2-7, with no clear D. The CDR3 length is 15 residues. Germline values: CDR1 LNHDA, CDR2 SQIVND (reference sequence). Trimming took 4 bases from V and 4 from J, leaving 17 bases between them. CDR3 DNA sequence: TGTGCCAGTAGTACCCGTTGGAACAGACCTTACGAGCAGTACTTC. Amino acids: CASSTRWNRPYEQYF.

This clone appeared many times. V usage is TRBV30 and J usage is TRBJ1-4, with D possibly being TRBD1 (5 bases). There are 14 residues in the CDR3. V was clipped by 2 bases and J by 0 bases, with 7 bases between them. The V gene's germline CDR1 is GTSNPN and CDR2 SVGIG (reference sequence). The CDR3 protein is CAWSRGTTNEKLFF. Written as DNA, the CDR3 is TGTGCCTGGAGTAGGGGAACAACTAATGAAAAACTGTTTTTT.

This clone was seen many times. This chain connects TRBV6-5 to TRBJ2-7, with D possibly being TRBD2 (5 bases). Germline V gene sequence: CDR1 MNHEY, CDR2 SVGAGI. The CDR3 sequence is 13 residues long. Trimming took 4 bases from V and 2 from J, leaving 9 bases between them. The CDR3 region has the DNA TGTGCCAGCAGTTTAGGACTGGCCTACGAGCAGTACTTC. Protein product: CASSLGLAYEQYF.